This T cell receptor beta chain was retrieved from a study of memory CD4+ T cells and cytomegalovirus serostatus. General study points: About 40% of the roughly 160 known CMV-associated TCRbeta sequences appeared in CD4+ memory.

Produced via immunoSEQ multiplex PCR; TCRdb's table is partial and in-frame only. The repertoire holds approximately 70,000 clones, about three quarters seen once, with 4% to 5.5% in the top ten. With 5 bases removed from V and 3 bases from J, the gap between germline ends came to 14 bases. This CDR3 has 14 residues. Per germline, CDR1 MDHEN and CDR2 SYDVKM. As regards this clone: What it binds is not known.

Single viable CD3+CD4+CD8-CD45RO+ cells were sorted as the memory CD4+ T cells. CD4+ T cells were isolated by positive magnetic selection. The sample comprised memory CD4+ T cells from blood. The rearrangement uses TRBV28 and TRBJ2-7, with unresolved D. This receptor was identified in an adult in good health and CMV-seropositive. The CDR3 nucleotides are TGTGCCAGCAGTCTCCGGTTTAAGAGCTACGAGCAGTACTTC. Translation gives CASSLRFKSYEQYF.